The next 2 T cell receptor beta chains were all read from a single sample in a study of graft-versus-host responses after intestinal transplantation. Their target antigens are unknown. Assay: immunoSEQ multiplex PCR; the TCRdb copy retains only in-frame clones and omits some. The sample holds about 78,000 clones; nearly 90% are singletons and the top ten take roughly 4%. Sequencing was performed on unstimulated CD8+ T cells sorted from spleen or lymph node cells, taken before transplant. The receptors stem from a human donor who was the organ donor for an intestinal transplant.

The chain recombines TRBV5-6 with TRBJ1-4, with TRBD1 matching 10 bases. The CDR3 contains 14 residues. V was clipped by 2 bases and J by 6 bases; unmatched bases: 1. CDR1 and CDR2 from the germline V gene are SGHDT and YYEEEE. This CDR3 reads CASSFGTGDEKLFF. CDR3 nucleotide sequence: TGTGCCAGCAGCTTTGGGACAGGGGATGAAAAACTGTTTTTT.

The chain links TRBV15 to TRBJ2-6; D ambiguous. The V end lost 0 bases, the J end lost 2 bases, and 5 bases lay between the germline ends. This CDR3 comprises 15 residues. Germline V lookup: CDR1 LNHNV, CDR2 YYDKDF (reference sequence). The CDR3 spells CATSRDPAGANVLTF. DNA for the CDR3: TGTGCCACCAGCAGAGATCCCGCTGGGGCCAACGTCCTGACTTTC.